Listed here are 21 T cell receptor beta chains from one sample, sequenced in a study of T cells in localized non-small cell lung cancer. Profiling relied on immunoSEQ multiplex PCR, and the TCRdb table lists in-frame clones only, not all of them. Altogether about 53,000 clones are present, approximately 83% being singletons, with the ten largest covering 15% to 20%. The sequences come from peripheral blood mononuclear cells, collected before any cancer treatment. The receptors shown here come from a man between 40 and 70 years old with stage III lung adenocarcinoma.

The rearrangement uses TRBV5-1 and TRBJ2-1; TRBD2 matches 9 bases. This CDR3 spans 16 amino acids. V lost 3 bases to trimming and J lost 3 bases; unmatched junction nucleotides: 7. Germline CDR1 is SGHRS and CDR2 is YFSETQ. CDR3 bases: TGCGCCAGCAGCTCCAATAGCGGGGGCAACTACAATGAGCAGTTCTTC. The encoded protein is CASSSNSGGNYNEQFF.

V gene TRBV7-9 combines with J gene TRBJ2-7, with TRBD2 as a possible D gene (6 bases). Germline values: CDR1 SEHNR, CDR2 FQNEAQ (reference sequence). The CDR3 covers 13 residues. V was pared by 1 base and J by 6 bases, with 10 bases between. The CDR3 loop reads CASSLVGRREQYF. For the CDR3, the DNA is TGTGCCAGCAGCTTAGTGGGGAGGCGCGAGCAGTACTTC.

This sequence joins TRBV4-2 and TRBJ1-5; maybe TRBD1 (5 bases). This CDR3 has 15 amino acids. Germline CDR1 reads LGHNA; CDR2 reads YNFKEQ. V lost 4 bases to trimming and J lost 8 bases, with 18 bases between them. CDR3 amino acids: CASSPSDNLGEPQHF. The CDR3 DNA follows: TGTGCCAGCAGCCCCTCAGACAATCTAGGGGAGCCCCAGCATTTT.

The CDR3 loop reads CASSIKAGANYGYTF. Written as DNA, the CDR3 is TGTGCCAGTAGTATCAAGGCAGGGGCTAACTATGGCTACACCTTC. The chain recombines TRBV19 with TRBJ1-2, with D possibly matching TRBD1 (6 bases). From germline, CDR1 is LNHDA and CDR2 SQIVND (reference sequence). This CDR3 comprises 15 residues. V shed 3 bases and J shed 0 bases, with 11 bases lying between them.

The chain links TRBV10-3 to TRBJ1-5, with TRBD1 matching over 9 bases. Germline CDR1 and CDR2: ENHRY and SYGVKD. The CDR3 extends over 15 amino acids. Germline trimming cut 4 bases from V and 6 bases from J; bases unmatched to any gene: 7. CDR3 loop: CAISGTGEEGQPQHF. The CDR3 DNA follows: TGTGCCATCAGTGGGACAGGGGAGGAGGGTCAGCCCCAGCATTTT.

This rearrangement joins TRBV15 to TRBJ2-6; TRBD1 matches 10 bases. Germline CDR1 LNHNV, CDR2 YYDKDF (reference sequence). The CDR3 runs to 17 residues. The V segment lost 6 bases and the J segment 3 bases; nucleotides outside the gene matches: 8. CDR3 region: CATSWDRGSFGANVLTF. For the CDR3, the DNA is TGTGCCACCAGTTGGGACAGGGGAAGTTTTGGGGCCAACGTCCTGACTTTC.

The V call is TRBV2, the J call TRBJ2-2; D unclear. The CDR3 extends over 15 amino acids. Germline CDR1 is SNHLY and CDR2 is FYNNEI. V lost 7 bases and J lost 3, with 15 bases in between. CDR3 region: CASTRDRADTGELFF. The CDR3 DNA sequence: TGTGCCAGCACAAGGGATCGGGCGGACACCGGGGAGCTGTTTTTT. The full variable domain, completed using reference TRBV2 and TRBJ2-2, is EPEVTQTPSHQVTQMGQEVILRCVPISNHLYFYWYRQILGQKVEFLVSFYNNEISEKSEIFDDQFSVERPDGSNFTLKIRSTKLEDSAMYFCASTRDRADTGELFFGEGSRLTVL.

The sample holds a few counts of this clone. The rearrangement links TRBV16 to TRBJ1-2, with no clear D. The ends were cut back, 4 bases at V and 3 bases at J, with 3 bases in the middle. From germline, CDR1 is KGHSY and CDR2 FQNENV. The CDR3 spans 11 residues. The CDR3 region has the DNA TGTGCCAGCAGCCCGTACTATGGCTACACCTTC. It codes for CASSPYYGYTF. The whole variable domain, filled in from reference TRBV16 and TRBJ1-2, reads GEEVAQTPKHLVRGEGQKAKLYCAPIKGHSYVFWYQQVLKNEFKFLISFQNENVFDETGMPKERFSAKCLPNSPCSLEIQATKLEDSAVYFCASSPYYGYTFGSGTRLTVV.

The CDR3 reads CASSLDGERKNTEAFF. The CDR3 DNA is TGTGCCAGCAGCTTAGACGGGGAGAGGAAGAACACTGAAGCTTTCTTT. The gene calls are TRBV7-6 and TRBJ1-1; D remains unclear. Germline values: CDR1 SGHVS, CDR2 FNYEAQ. This CDR3 comprises 16 residues. Trimming left V 1 base short and J 1 base short, with 13 bases between.

The J gene is TRBJ1-5, the V gene TRBV18, with a weak D call TRBD1 (5 bases). The CDR3 length is 15 residues. Per germline, CDR1 KGHSH and CDR2 LQKENI. V was trimmed by 6 bases and J by 6 bases, leaving 18 bases between them. CDR3 region: CASSPVAGGSQPQHF. CDR3 DNA sequence: TGTGCCAGCTCCCCTGTGGCCGGGGGGAGTCAGCCCCAGCATTTT.

V gene TRBV10-3 combines with J gene TRBJ1-1; the D gene is possibly TRBD1 (5 bases). The CDR3 sequence is 12 residues long. The V end was cut by 7 bases, the J end by 5 bases, with 11 bases between. CDR1 is ENHRY and CDR2 is SYGVKD in the germline V gene. CDR3 in amino acids: CAIKAGGTEAFF. The CDR3 region has the DNA TGTGCCATCAAAGCCGGGGGGACTGAAGCTTTCTTT.

This chain connects TRBV19 to TRBJ2-4, with 10 bases that match TRBD1. J lost 2 bases, V lost 7 bases, and 11 bases had no gene match. In germline, CDR1 is LNHDA, CDR2 SQIVND (reference sequence). The CDR3 covers 17 residues. The CDR3 protein is CASTGAMGQGTKNIQYF. The CDR3 DNA is TGTGCCAGTACCGGGGCGATGGGACAGGGGACCAAAAACATTCAGTACTTC.

V and J are TRBV29-1 and TRBJ2-7; D remains unclear. Trimming shortened V by 4 bases and J by 5 bases, and 9 bases separated the two germline ends. The germline CDR1 and CDR2 sequences are SQVTM and ANQGSEA. There are 11 residues in the CDR3. This chain's CDR3 is CSVVSWDEQYF. CDR3 bases: TGCAGCGTTGTTAGCTGGGACGAGCAGTACTTC.

The chain is built from TRBV9 and TRBJ1-1, with D hard to call. Trimming removed 0 bases from V and 2 bases from J, with 5 bases in between. The CDR3 runs 13 residues. Germline assignment: CDR1 SGDLS and CDR2 YYNGEE. CDR3 loop: CASSVVPNTEAFF. As DNA, the CDR3 is TGTGCCAGCAGCGTAGTTCCCAACACTGAAGCTTTCTTT.

This clone has only one observation. The chain is built from TRBV7-9 and TRBJ2-3, with a tentative D call TRBD2 (5 bases). The CDR3 sequence is 15 residues long. V lost 1 base and J 5 bases, leaving 13 bases between the germline ends. Germline CDR1 is SEHNR and CDR2 is FQNEAQ (reference sequence). CDR3 loop: CASSLDLAEVDTQYF. CDR3 nucleotide sequence: TGTGCCAGCAGCTTAGATCTAGCTGAAGTAGATACGCAGTATTTT.

The chain uses TRBV5-1 and TRBJ1-3, with a weak D call TRBD1 (6 bases). Germline CDR1 and CDR2: SGHRS and YFSETQ. Trimming stripped 2 bases from V and 0 bases from J, with 9 bases between. The CDR3 runs 15 residues. CDR3 sequence reads: CASSFTGNSGNTIYF. CDR3 DNA sequence: TGCGCCAGCAGCTTCACAGGGAACTCTGGAAACACCATATATTTT.

The gene calls are TRBV2 and TRBJ2-2, with D unresolved. V lost 8 bases and J 2 bases, leaving 12 bases between the germline ends. The CDR3 is 14 residues long. Germline V gene sequence: CDR1 SNHLY, CDR2 FYNNEI. The CDR3 region has the DNA TGTGCCAGCCGTATAAAACCAAACACCGGGGAGCTGTTTTTT. Translating gives CASRIKPNTGELFF.

The V and J genes are TRBV7-9 and TRBJ2-7; 7 bases line up with TRBD1. CDR1 SEHNR and CDR2 FQNEAQ come from the germline V gene (reference sequence). The CDR3 consists of 14 residues. Losses at the gene ends were 5 bases for V and 2 bases for J; bases not matched to a gene: 6. The CDR3 loop reads CASSPEGATYEQYF. CDR3 DNA sequence: TGTGCCAGCAGCCCTGAGGGGGCCACCTACGAGCAGTACTTC.

The chain joins TRBV5-1 to TRBJ1-2, with D perhaps TRBD1 (5 bases). CDR3 length equals 12 residues. Deletions cut 0 bases from V and 6 bases from J, with 6 bases between. The germline V gene encodes CDR1 SGHRS and CDR2 YFSETQ. CDR3 sequence: CASSLARDGYTF. The DNA of the CDR3 is TGCGCCAGCAGCTTGGCCAGGGATGGCTACACCTTC.

The V and J genes are TRBV18 and TRBJ2-7; D perhaps matches TRBD2 (6 bases). Looked up from germline, CDR1 is KGHSH and CDR2 is LQKENI. V was shortened by 3 bases and J by 4 bases, with 22 bases between the two germline ends. The CDR3 extends over 17 amino acids. CDR3 region: CASSPSLAQPGGYEQYF. DNA for the CDR3: TGTGCCAGCTCACCTTCACTAGCACAGCCCGGAGGTTACGAGCAGTACTTC. The full variable domain, rest sourced from reference TRBV18 and TRBJ2-7, is NAGVMQNPRHLVRRRGQEARLRCSPMKGHSHVYWYRQLPEEGLKFMVYLQKENIIDESGMPKERFSAEFPKEGPSILRIQQVVRGDSAAYFCASSPSLAQPGGYEQYFGPGTRLTVT.

The chain uses TRBV4-1 and TRBJ2-3; 16 bases agree with TRBD2. V trimming: 2 bases; J trimming: 0 bases; junction bases outside the gene matches: 14. The germline V gene has CDR1 MGHRA and CDR2 YSYEKL. This CDR3 has 22 amino acids. The DNA for the CDR3 is TGCGCCAGCAGCCAACTGGGACTAGCGGGAGGGCGGGATATGGAGAGCACAGATACGCAGTATTTT. Translating gives CASSQLGLAGGRDMESTDTQYF.